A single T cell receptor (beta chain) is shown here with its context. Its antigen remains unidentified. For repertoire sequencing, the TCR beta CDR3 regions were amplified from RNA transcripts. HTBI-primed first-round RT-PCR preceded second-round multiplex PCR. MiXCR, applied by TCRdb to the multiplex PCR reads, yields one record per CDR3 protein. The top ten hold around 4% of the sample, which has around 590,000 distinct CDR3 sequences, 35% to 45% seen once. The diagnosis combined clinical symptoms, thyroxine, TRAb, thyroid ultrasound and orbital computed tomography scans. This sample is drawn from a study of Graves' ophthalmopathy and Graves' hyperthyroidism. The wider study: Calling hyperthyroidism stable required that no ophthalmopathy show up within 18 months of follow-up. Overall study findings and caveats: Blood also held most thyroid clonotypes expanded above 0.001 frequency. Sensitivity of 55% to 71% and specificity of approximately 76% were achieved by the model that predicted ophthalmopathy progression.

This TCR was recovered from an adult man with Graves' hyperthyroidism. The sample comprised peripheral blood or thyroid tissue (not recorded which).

This CDR3 is CASSPPGTGKNEQYF. CDR3 DNA: TGTGCCAGCAGTCCCCCCGGGACAGGGAAAAACGAGCAGTACTTC. The chain joins TRBV6-5 to TRBJ2-7, with 9 bases that match TRBD1. This CDR3 is 15 amino acids long. The V gene's germline CDR1 is MNHEY and CDR2 SVGAGI. V lost 5 bases and J lost 5; bases outside the gene matches: 10.